The TCR beta chain under discussion was sequenced for a study of blood T cell repertoires in COVID-19 (dated by TCRdb to about 2020). As for the study more broadly: Samples covering the acute and convalescent phases of COVID-19 were provided by collaborators in the United States, Italy and Spain. The material from the prospective study consisted of cDNA or gDNA derived from T cells, B-cell-depleted T cells, or PBMCs. Subjects who had been exposed to COVID-19, were actively infected with it, or had recovered from it provided the deeply sampled blood TCRbeta repertoires that made up the dataset. A freely available public database, intended as a resource for researchers studying the immune response to SARS-CoV-2, is where the repertoires were released. The samples were drawn from two sources: the first 160 participants of the ongoing ImmuneRACE study, and 1,200 or so subjects contributed by 6 global collaborators. The sample metadata nearly always contained a de-identified subject ID, COVID-19 status, age in years and sex. HLA class I and class II types, where available, came from metadata supplied by the sample provider rather than from assay-based typing.

TCRbeta CDR3 regions were amplified from genomic DNA by means of the immunoSEQ Assay, a bias-controlled multiplex PCR. In the source study's methods: Nucleated cell counts per sample were estimated from amplification of reference gene primers within the assay. Sequence reads were collapsed and filtered to measure the absolute abundance of every unique TCRbeta CDR3 rearrangement. Productive Simpson clonality was computed per sample as the square root of Simpson's diversity index over productive rearrangements. TCRdb took over this immuneACCESS table, retaining in-frame rearrangements with V and J assigned. Such tables are incomplete; in checked studies, under half of the missing clones stem from an unresolved V gene, and the remainder is unexplained. The V and J calls and clone size come from that table; D and trimming were worked out from the DNA. This sample lists 250,000 to 300,000 clones; 85% to 90% were detected once. The ten largest clones represent 4% to 5% of the sample.

Comments on this clone: Its antigen specificity is not known. Qualities for individual bases were not recorded, and no much larger clone is one base off.

Relative to germline, V is missing 3 bases and J is missing 3 bases, with 8 bases of the junction outside any gene match. Based on the germline V gene, the CDR1 and CDR2 sequences are SGDLS and YYNGEE. There are 16 amino acids in the CDR3, from cysteine to phenylalanine inclusive. Just the 48-base CDR3 DNA is kept, in frame starting at base 1. A second Seattle source provided samples from volunteer blood donors who had recovered from COVID-19. Each collaborating institution followed its own protocols to collect whole blood in K2EDTA tubes. For TCRbeta analysis, collaborator samples were shipped as frozen whole blood, as isolated PBMCs, or as DNA extracted from either sample type. The research as a whole found: Clinical and demographic metadata were provided uncurated, with the amount varying by source and participant.

Sequenced material: peripheral blood. The V and J segments used are TRBV9 and TRBJ1-4; TRBD1 lines up with 7 middle nucleotides. The receptor comes from a woman in her thirties or forties who had recovered from COVID-19. The DNA is TGTGCCAGCAGCGCCGGAGGGACAGTGGCTAATGAAAAACTGTTTTTT. Its protein is CASSAGGTVANEKLFF.